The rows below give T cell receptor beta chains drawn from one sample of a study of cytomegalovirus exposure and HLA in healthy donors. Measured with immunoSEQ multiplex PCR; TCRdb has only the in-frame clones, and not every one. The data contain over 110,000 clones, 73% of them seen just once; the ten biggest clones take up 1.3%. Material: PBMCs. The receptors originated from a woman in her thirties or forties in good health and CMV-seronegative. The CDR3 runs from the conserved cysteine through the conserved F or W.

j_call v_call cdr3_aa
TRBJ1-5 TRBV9 CASSVGASNQPQHF
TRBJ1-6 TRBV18 CASSPGGASPLHF
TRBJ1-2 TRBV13 CASSSDRGSEGYTF
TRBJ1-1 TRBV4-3 CASSQGTGSKAEAFF
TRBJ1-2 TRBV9 CASSVDSASNYGGYTF
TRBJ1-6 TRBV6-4 CASETGEINSPLHF
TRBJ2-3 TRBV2 CASGWGLESDTQYF
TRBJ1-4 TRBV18 CASSPSILGALANEKLFF
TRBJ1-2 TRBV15 CATSRDFWDTGVQVNYGYTF
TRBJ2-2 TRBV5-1 CASSLTSGTGELFF
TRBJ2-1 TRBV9 CASSVADRAHEQFF
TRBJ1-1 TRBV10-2 CASSRQGRPEAFF
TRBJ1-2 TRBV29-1 CSVESGDNYGYTF
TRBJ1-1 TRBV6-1 CASSVDRNTEAFF
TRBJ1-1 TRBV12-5 CASGLRGGGTEAFF
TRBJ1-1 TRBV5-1 CASSLKDTNTEAFF
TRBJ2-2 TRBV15 CATSRDLAASGELFF
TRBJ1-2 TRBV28 CASSPDSPILLSGYTF
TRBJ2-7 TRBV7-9 CASSLASSGGSEQYF
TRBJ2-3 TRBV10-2 CASSRDREDTDTQYF
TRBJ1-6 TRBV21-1 CASSKRRGSYNSPLHF
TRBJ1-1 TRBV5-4 CASSPPSGTEAFF
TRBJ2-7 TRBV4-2 CASSQEGTRVYF
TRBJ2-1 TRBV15 CATSGRRGQGYYNEQFF
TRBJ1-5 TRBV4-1 CASSQDAGVVYQPQHF
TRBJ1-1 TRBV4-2 CASSQADRRVFF
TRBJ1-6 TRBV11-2 CASSLASGGSPLHF
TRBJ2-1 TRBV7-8 CASSLARPGQGAVGFF
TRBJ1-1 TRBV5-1 CASSLGQMNTEAFF
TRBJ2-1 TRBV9 CASSPGVLTYNEQFF
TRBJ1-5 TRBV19 CASIESASNQPQHF
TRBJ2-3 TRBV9 CASSVRGMSTDTQYF
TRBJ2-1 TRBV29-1 CSVTLGGPNEQFF
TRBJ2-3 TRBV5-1 CASSLAEGVVTDTQYF
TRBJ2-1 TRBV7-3 CASSLGAGGLVQFF
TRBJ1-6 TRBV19 CASSIRDNSPLHF
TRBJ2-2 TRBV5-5 CASSQASGYTGELFF
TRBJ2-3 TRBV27 CASSLGPGLGGDTQYF
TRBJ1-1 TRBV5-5 CASSLRGPMNTEAFF
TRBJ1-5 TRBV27 CASSLSRGSNQPQHF
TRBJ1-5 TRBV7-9 CASSFNGVAQPQHF
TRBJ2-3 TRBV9 CASSEGTSIYTDTQYF
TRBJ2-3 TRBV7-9 CASSFGGVSTDTQYF
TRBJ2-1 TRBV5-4 CASSLGGPNEQFF
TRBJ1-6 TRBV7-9 CASTLGQGNSPLHF
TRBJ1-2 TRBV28 CASRIDRYYYGYTF
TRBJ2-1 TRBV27 CASSHLAVRAGNEQFF